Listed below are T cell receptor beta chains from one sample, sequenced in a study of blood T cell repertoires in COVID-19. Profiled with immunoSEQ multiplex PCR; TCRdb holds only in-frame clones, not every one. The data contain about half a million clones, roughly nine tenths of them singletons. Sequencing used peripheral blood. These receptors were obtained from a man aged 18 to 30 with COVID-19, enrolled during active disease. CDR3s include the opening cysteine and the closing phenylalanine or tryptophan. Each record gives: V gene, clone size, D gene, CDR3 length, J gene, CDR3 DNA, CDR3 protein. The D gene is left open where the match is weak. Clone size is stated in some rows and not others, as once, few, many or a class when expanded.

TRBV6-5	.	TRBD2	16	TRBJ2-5	TGTGCCAGCAGTTCCGTAGCGGGAGGGCTCCAAGAGACCCAGTACTTC	CASSSVAGGLQETQYF
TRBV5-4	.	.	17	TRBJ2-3	TGTGCCAGCAGCCCGGTTGTTCTGTTGTCTAGCACAGATACGCAGTATTTT	CASSPVVLLSSTDTQYF
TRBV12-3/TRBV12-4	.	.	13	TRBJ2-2	TGTGCCAGCCTCCTACAGGGCTACGGGGAGCTGTTTTTT	CASLLQGYGELFF
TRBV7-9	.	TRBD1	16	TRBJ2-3	TGTGCCAGCAGCCAACCAGACAGGGGACGCACAGATACGCAGTATTTT	CASSQPDRGRTDTQYF
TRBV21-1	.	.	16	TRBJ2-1	TGTGCCAGCAGCAAAGATAGCGGGAGGGCCTCGGATGAGCAGTTCTTC	CASSKDSGRASDEQFF
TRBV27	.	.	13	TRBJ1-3	TGTGCCAGCAGACAGGGTTATGGAAACACCATATATTTT	CASRQGYGNTIYF
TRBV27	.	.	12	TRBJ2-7	TGTGCCAGCAGACGGGGGAGTTACGAGCAGTACTTC	CASRRGSYEQYF
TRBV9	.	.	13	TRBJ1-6	TGTGCCAGCAGCGTAGAAGGACCAGGGGCCCTCCACTTT	CASSVEGPGALHF
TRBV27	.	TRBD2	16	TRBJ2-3	TGTGCCAGCAGTCCCTGGACTAGCGGGGCGATGGATACGCAGTATTTT	CASSPWTSGAMDTQYF
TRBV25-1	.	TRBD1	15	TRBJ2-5	TGTGCCAGCAGTGAAGCCCGGACAGGCCAAGAGACCCAGTACTTC	CASSEARTGQETQYF
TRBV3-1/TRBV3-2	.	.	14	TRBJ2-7	TGTGCCAGCAGCCAAGGACAGGCACTCTACGAGCAGTACTTC	CASSQGQALYEQYF
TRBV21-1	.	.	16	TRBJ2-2	TGTGCCAGCATACCGGGACAGGGGATTTACACCGGGGAGCTGTTTTTT	CASIPGQGIYTGELFF
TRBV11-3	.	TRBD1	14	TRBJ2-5	TGTGCCAGCAGCTTAGGGACAGGGAGAGAGACCCAGTACTTC	CASSLGTGRETQYF
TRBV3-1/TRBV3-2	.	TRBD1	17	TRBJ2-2	TGTGCCAGCAGCTCAATCGACAGGGCCTTGATTACCGGGGAGCTGTTTTTT	CASSSIDRALITGELFF
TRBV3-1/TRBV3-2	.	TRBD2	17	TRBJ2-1	TGTGCCAGCAGCTCACCCCCCGGGACTAGCAGGTACAATGAGCAGTTCTTC	CASSSPPGTSRYNEQFF
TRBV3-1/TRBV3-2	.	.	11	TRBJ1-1	TGTGCCACTCGTGGGGGGGCTGAAGCTTTCTTT	CATRGGAEAFF
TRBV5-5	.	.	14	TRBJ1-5	TGTGCCAGCAGCTTGGGAGCGGGGATTCAGCCCCAGCATTTT	CASSLGAGIQPQHF
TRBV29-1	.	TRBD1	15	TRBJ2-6	TGCAGCGTACATAGTACAGGGGCTGGGGCCAACGTCCTGACTTTC	CSVHSTGAGANVLTF
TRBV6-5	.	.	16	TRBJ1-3	TGTGCCAGCAGTTGGGCCTCGAACCCCTCTGGAAACACCATATATTTT	CASSWASNPSGNTIYF
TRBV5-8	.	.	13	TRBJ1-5	TGTGCCAGCAGCTTGGGAACACGGAGGCCCCAGCATTTT	CASSLGTRRPQHF
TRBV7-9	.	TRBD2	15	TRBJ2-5	TGTGCCAGCAGCCCGGGAGCGGGAGTAGGGGAGACCCAGTACTTC	CASSPGAGVGETQYF
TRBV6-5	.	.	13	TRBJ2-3	TGTGCCAGCAATGGGGGGGGCAGTAATACGCAGTATTTT	CASNGGGSNTQYF
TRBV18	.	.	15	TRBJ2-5	TGTGCCAGCTCACCTTACGTATCTTCTCGGGAGACCCAGTACTTC	CASSPYVSSRETQYF
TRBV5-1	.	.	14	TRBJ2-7	TGCGCCAGCAGCTTGGATTCAACAGGGAGCGAGCAGTACTTC	CASSLDSTGSEQYF
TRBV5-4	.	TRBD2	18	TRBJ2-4	TGTGCCAGCAGCTTGGGATTAGCGGGAGGACCGGCCAAAAACATTCAGTACTTC	CASSLGLAGGPAKNIQYF
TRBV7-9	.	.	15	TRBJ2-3	TGTGCCAGCAGCCCCACAGGGACCGAGACAGATACGCAGTATTTT	CASSPTGTETDTQYF
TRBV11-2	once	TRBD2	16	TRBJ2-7	TGTGCCAGCAGCTTAGTCCCGGGGGGGAGCTCCTACGAGCAGTACTTC	CASSLVPGGSSYEQYF
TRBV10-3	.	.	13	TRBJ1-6	TGTGCCGTCAGACAGGACAATAATTCACCCCTCCACTTT	CAVRQDNNSPLHF
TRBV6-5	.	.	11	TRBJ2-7	TGTGCCAGCAGCCACGGTCGCGAGCAGTACTTC	CASSHGREQYF
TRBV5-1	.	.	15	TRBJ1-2	TGCGCCAGCAGCTTGCAGTCCGCTGCTAACTATGGCTACACCTTC	CASSLQSAANYGYTF
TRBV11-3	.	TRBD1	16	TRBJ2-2	TGTGCCAGCAGCTTAGGCGCCGACAGGGACACCGGGGAGCTGTTTTTT	CASSLGADRDTGELFF
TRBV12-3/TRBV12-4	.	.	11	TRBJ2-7	TGTGCCAGCAGTCACAACTACGAGCAGTACTTC	CASSHNYEQYF
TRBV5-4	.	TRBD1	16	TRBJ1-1	TGTGCCAGCAGCTTTGGTCAAGGACGTAAGGGGGCGATAGCTTTCTTT	CASSFGQGRKGAIAFF
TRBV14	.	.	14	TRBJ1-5	TGTGCCAGCAGTCACAGGGATGGCAATCAGCCCCAGCATTTT	CASSHRDGNQPQHF
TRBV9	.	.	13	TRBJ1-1	TGTGCCAGCAGCGTAGAGCCGAACACTGAAGCTTTCTTT	CASSVEPNTEAFF
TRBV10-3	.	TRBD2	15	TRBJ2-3	TGTGCCATCAGTGAGGGACTAGGGGGCACAGATACGCAGTATTTT	CAISEGLGGTDTQYF
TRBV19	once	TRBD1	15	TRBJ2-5	TGTGCCAGTAGTATTTTGACAGGGGGAAGGGGGACCCAGTACTTC	CASSILTGGRGTQYF
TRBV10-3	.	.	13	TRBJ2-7	TGTGCCATCAGTGAGTCGGGCACCTACGAGCAGTACTTC	CAISESGTYEQYF
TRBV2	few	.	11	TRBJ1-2	TGTGCCACCGGACATTACTATGGCTACACCTTC	CATGHYYGYTF
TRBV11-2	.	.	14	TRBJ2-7	TGTGCCAGCAGCCAAATCCAGGGGCCCTACGAGCAGTACTTC	CASSQIQGPYEQYF
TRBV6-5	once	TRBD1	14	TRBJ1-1	TGTGCCAGCAGAAAGACAGGGATTAACACTGAAGCTTTCTTT	CASRKTGINTEAFF
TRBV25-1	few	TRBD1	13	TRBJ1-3	TGTGCCAGCAGTGAGTACAGGGGGGACACCATATATTTT	CASSEYRGDTIYF
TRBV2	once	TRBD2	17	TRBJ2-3	TGTGCCAGCAGTGAGTGGCCTAGCGGTCTTAGCACAGATACGCAGTATTTT	CASSEWPSGLSTDTQYF
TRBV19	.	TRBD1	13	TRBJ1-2	TGTGCCAGTAGTCCAGGACAGGTCTATGGCTACACCTTC	CASSPGQVYGYTF
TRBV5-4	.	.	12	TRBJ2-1	TGTGCCAGCAGCTTGGATGAGAATGAGCAGTTCTTC	CASSLDENEQFF
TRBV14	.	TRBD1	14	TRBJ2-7	TGTGCCAGCAGCCAACGCAGGGGGCCCGCCGAGCAGTACTTC	CASSQRRGPAEQYF
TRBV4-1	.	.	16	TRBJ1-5	TGCGCCAGCAGCCCCCGGGACACCCAGAGCAATCAGCCCCAGCATTTT	CASSPRDTQSNQPQHF
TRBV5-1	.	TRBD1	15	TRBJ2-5	TGCGCCAGCAGCTCGTTAGGGACAGAACAAGAGACCCAGTACTTC	CASSSLGTEQETQYF
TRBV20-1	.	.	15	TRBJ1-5	TGCAGTGCTAGTCATAATGGCAGGGGTAATCAGCCCCAGCATTTT	CSASHNGRGNQPQHF
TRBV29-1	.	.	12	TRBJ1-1	TGCAGCGTAAGTTTGGGAGCCACTGAAGCTTTCTTT	CSVSLGATEAFF
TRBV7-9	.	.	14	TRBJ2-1	TGTGCCAGCAGCTTAACAGTTTCCTACAATGAGCAGTTCTTC	CASSLTVSYNEQFF
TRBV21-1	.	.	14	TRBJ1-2	TGTGCCAGCAGCAAAGTGGGAGGGTTCCGGGGCTACACCTTC	CASSKVGGFRGYTF
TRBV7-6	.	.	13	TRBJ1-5	TGTGCCAGCAGCTTGCACAGGGATCAGCCCCAGCATTTT	CASSLHRDQPQHF
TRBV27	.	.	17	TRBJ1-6	TGTGCCAGCAGTCAGTACAAGTCTAGGACCTATAATTCACCCCTCCACTTT	CASSQYKSRTYNSPLHF
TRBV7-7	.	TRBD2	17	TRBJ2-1	TGTGCTAGCAGCTTATCCCCGGCTAGCGGCTCCCCCAATGAGCAGTTCTTC	CASSLSPASGSPNEQFF
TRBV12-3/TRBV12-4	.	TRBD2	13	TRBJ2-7	TGTGCCAGCAGGACCAGCGGGGGTTACGAGCAGTACTTC	CASRTSGGYEQYF
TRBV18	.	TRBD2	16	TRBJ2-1	TGTGCCAGCTCATCAAGTAGCGGGAGCTCCTACAATGAGCAGTTCTTC	CASSSSSGSSYNEQFF
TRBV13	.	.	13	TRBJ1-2	TGTGCCAGCAGCTTAAGGGGCAACTATGGCTACACCTTC	CASSLRGNYGYTF
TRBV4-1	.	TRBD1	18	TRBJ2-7	TGCGCCAGCAGCCAAACCCCAGGGCAGGGGGCTCTCCCCTACGAGCAGTACTTC	CASSQTPGQGALPYEQYF
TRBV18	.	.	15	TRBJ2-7	TGTGCCAGCTCACTCTCGGACAGAGGGAACTACGAGCAGTACTTC	CASSLSDRGNYEQYF